This passage covers 26 T cell receptor beta chains from one sample sequenced in a study of T cell repertoires in cytomegalovirus infection. TCRdb recomputed calls from the reads with MiXCR, one row per CDR3 protein. The table lists 200,000 to 250,000 distinct CDR3 sequences, less than 50% of them singletons. Their recognized antigens are unknown. Sequencing used CD8+ T cells from cultured PBMCs, obtained from culture after CMV antigen stimulation. The receptors here all came from a human donor in good health (CMV status not recorded). Some clones in this sample may be carry-over from other donors' samples.

The chain couples TRBV19 to TRBJ2-2; 9 positions match TRBD2. After removal of 6 bases from V and 3 bases from J, the junction contained 5 bases not matched to a gene. This CDR3 has 15 residues. CDR1 is LNHDA, CDR2 SQIVND, per germline (reference sequence). The CDR3 DNA follows: TGTGCCAGTAGGGAGGGACTAGCCTACACCGGGGAGCTGTTTTTT. It encodes CASREGLAYTGELFF.

The V call is TRBV7-3, the J call TRBJ2-2, with 9 bases identical to TRBD1. This CDR3 region has 16 residues. The V and J ends lost 5 bases and 3 bases, in that order; junction bases with no gene match: 7. CDR1 SGHTA and CDR2 FQGTGA come from the germline V gene. CDR3 region: CASSPSGTGYTGELFF. Here the CDR3 DNA reads TGTGCCAGCAGCCCGTCCGGGACAGGGTACACCGGGGAGCTGTTTTTT.

V usage is TRBV9 and J usage is TRBJ2-3; TRBD2 matches at 7 bases. V was clipped by 6 bases and J by 1 base; unmatched bases: 5. Germline values: CDR1 SGDLS, CDR2 YYNGEE. The CDR3 consists of 14 residues. The DNA of the CDR3 is TGTGCCAGCACGTCAAGCGGGGGCACAGATACGCAGTATTTT. Protein product: CASTSSGGTDTQYF.

This clonotype was found a few times. V is TRBV7-9 and J is TRBJ1-1; 7 bases are shared with TRBD1. Losses at the gene ends were 6 bases for V and 2 bases for J; bases not matched to a gene: 6. From germline, CDR1 is SEHNR and CDR2 FQNEAQ (reference sequence). The CDR3 runs 14 residues. This chain's CDR3 is CASREGQPNTEAFF. The CDR3 DNA sequence: TGTGCCAGCAGGGAGGGACAGCCAAACACTGAAGCTTTCTTT.

The rearrangement uses TRBV2 and TRBJ2-1, with a possible D match to TRBD2 (6 bases). Germline CDR1 and CDR2: SNHLY and FYNNEI. The CDR3 extends over 16 amino acids. Trimming shortened V by 4 bases and J by 4 bases, and 17 bases separated the two germline ends. The CDR3 DNA is TGTGCCAGCAGTGGTATAGGCGGGGCCCCTTACAATGAGCAGTTCTTC. Amino acids: CASSGIGGAPYNEQFF.

This rearrangement joins TRBV7-9 to TRBJ2-7; D gene ambiguous. The CDR3 extends over 14 amino acids. V dropped 1 base and J dropped 2 bases, with 9 bases sitting between them. From germline, CDR1 is SEHNR and CDR2 FQNEAQ (reference sequence). CDR3 region: CASSLEVRAYEQYF. In DNA, the CDR3 is TGTGCCAGCAGCTTAGAGGTCAGAGCCTACGAGCAGTACTTC. Supplemented by reference TRBV7-9 and TRBJ2-7, the full variable domain reads DTGVSQNPRHKITKRGQNVTFRCDPISEHNRLYWYRQTLGQGPEFLTYFQNEAQLEKSRLLSDRFSAERPKGSFSTLEIQRTEQGDSAMYLCASSLEVRAYEQYFGPGTRLTVT.

The chain has TRBV6-8 and TRBJ1-5; D unclear. Per the germline V gene, CDR1 is MNHGY and CDR2 is SAAAGT. Between the trimmed V and J ends, which lost 4 bases and 0 bases, there was a span of 10 bases. This CDR3 is 15 amino acids long. CDR3 DNA: TGTGCCAGCAGTTTTTCGGCCGGTAGCAATCAGCCCCAGCATTTT. Its protein is CASSFSAGSNQPQHF.

The chain is built from TRBV6-5 and TRBJ2-1; D remains ambiguous. V was trimmed by 2 bases and J by 5 bases, leaving 7 bases between them. Germline-derived CDR1 and CDR2 are MNHEY and SVGAGI. This CDR3 is 13 amino acids long. The DNA for the CDR3 is TGTGCCAGCAGTTACGAGACCAACAATGAGCAGTTCTTC. As protein: CASSYETNNEQFF.

The rearrangement uses TRBV5-4 and TRBJ2-5; no firm D call. The germline gives CDR1 SGHNT, CDR2 YYREEE (reference sequence). Trimming shortened V by 2 bases and J by 4 bases, and 12 bases separated the two germline ends. This CDR3 is built from 14 residues. The CDR3 loop reads CASSFGRPRETQYF. The CDR3, as DNA: TGTGCCAGCAGCTTCGGACGGCCCCGAGAGACCCAGTACTTC.

This clonotype was counted only a few times. The genes are TRBV6-1 and TRBJ1-2; TRBD1 agrees at 9 bases. Per the germline V gene, CDR1 is MNHNS and CDR2 is SASEGT. This CDR3 comprises 13 residues. Unmatched junction bases numbered 9, after V lost 8 bases and J lost 8 bases. The CDR3 coding sequence is TGTGCCAGCCTTACCGGGACAGGGACCGGCTACACCTTC. The encoded protein is CASLTGTGTGYTF.

This clonotype was seen a few times. The chain has TRBV20-1 and TRBJ2-1; D is undetermined. The germline V gene encodes CDR1 DFQATT and CDR2 SNEGSKA (reference sequence). The CDR3 consists of 12 residues. Trimming cost V 3 bases and J 6 bases, with 9 bases left between them. The CDR3 here is CSASLRGNEQFF. The CDR3 bases are TGCAGTGCTAGCCTCCGTGGCAATGAGCAGTTCTTC.

This clonotype came up a few times. This rearrangement joins TRBV12-3 or TRBV12-4 to TRBJ2-5; TRBD1 matches 11 bases. The CDR3 sequence is 14 residues long. Losses at the gene ends were 6 bases for V and 2 bases for J; bases not matched to a gene: 2. CDR3 region: CASRGQGGQETQYF. The CDR3 DNA sequence: TGTGCCAGCAGGGGACAGGGGGGACAAGAGACCCAGTACTTC.

This clonotype has a handful of counts. The chain joins TRBV6-6 to TRBJ2-5; D not certain. V lost 2 bases, J lost 1 base, and 8 bases lay in between. There are 14 residues in the CDR3. In germline, CDR1 is MNHNY, CDR2 SVGAGI (reference sequence). The CDR3 here is CASSYPLSQETQYF. CDR3 DNA: TGTGCCAGCAGTTACCCTCTAAGCCAAGAGACCCAGTACTTC.

This clonotype was detected a few times. The J gene is TRBJ2-7, the V gene TRBV29-1, with TRBD1 identical over 7 bases. The CDR3 runs to 13 residues. J was trimmed by 6 bases and V by 4 bases; bases with no gene match: 9. In germline, CDR1 is SQVTM, CDR2 ANQGSEA. The CDR3 loop reads CSVAGLTGSEQYF. In DNA, the CDR3 is TGCAGCGTTGCGGGTCTGACAGGGAGCGAGCAGTACTTC.

CDR3 nucleotides: TGTGCCAGCAGTTTGGGGCAGGGAAAAGATACGCAGTATTTT. Its protein product is CASSLGQGKDTQYF. The V gene is TRBV27, the J gene TRBJ2-3; possibly TRBD1 for D (5 bases). V gave up 3 bases and J gave up 5 bases, with 12 bases separating them. CDR3 length: 14 amino acids. Germline V gene lookup returns CDR1 MNHEY and CDR2 SMNVEV (reference sequence).

This clonotype came up a few times. The V call is TRBV4-1, the J call TRBJ1-2, with a possible D match to TRBD1 (5 bases). The germline V gene encodes CDR1 MGHRA and CDR2 YSYEKL. The V end lost 0 bases, the J end lost 3 bases, and 8 bases lay between the germline ends. The CDR3 is made up of 14 amino acids. In nucleotides, the CDR3 is TGCGCCAGCAGCCAAGAGAGCAGGGACTATGGCTACACCTTC. Protein product: CASSQESRDYGYTF.

The chain employs TRBV28 and TRBJ2-1, with a tentative D call TRBD2 (5 bases). Trimming took 10 bases from V and 9 from J, leaving 22 bases between them. From germline, CDR1 is MDHEN and CDR2 SYDVKM. CDR3 length: 14 amino acids. CDR3 protein: CATLGPNTGIEQFF. The CDR3 nucleotides read TGTGCCACCTTGGGTCCCAATACCGGGATTGAGCAGTTCTTC.

The rearrangement links TRBV5-1 to TRBJ2-1; 7 nucleotides align to TRBD2. The CDR3 extends over 15 amino acids. V lost 1 base to trimming and J lost 7 bases; unmatched junction nucleotides: 8. The germline gives CDR1 SGHRS, CDR2 YFSETQ. CDR3 in DNA: TGCGCCAGCAGCTTGTTCGCGACAGCGGGAAATGAGCAGTTCTTC. It codes for CASSLFATAGNEQFF.

The CDR3 bases are TGTGCCAGCCTCATAACAGGACCCGGGACTAGCGGGATCTACGAGCAGTACTTC. Translating gives CASLITGPGTSGIYEQYF. The chain links TRBV7-9 to TRBJ2-7; 13 bases map to TRBD2. CDR1 is SEHNR, CDR2 FQNEAQ, per germline (reference sequence). The CDR3 is 18 amino acids. Trimming removed 8 bases from V and 3 bases from J; junction bases left unmatched: 16.

The chain has TRBV10-3 and TRBJ2-1, with TRBD2 identical over 13 bases. The CDR3 length is 17 residues. Germline CDR1 reads ENHRY; CDR2 reads SYGVKD. Trimming at V came to 2 bases and at J to 7 bases, leaving 8 bases not matched to a gene. The DNA for the CDR3 is TGTGCCATCAGTGAGACGCCTGGACTAGCGGGAGCGAATGAGCAGTTCTTC. Its translation: CAISETPGLAGANEQFF.

In its sample, this clonotype was seen a few times. V and J are TRBV7-8 and TRBJ2-1, with D possibly TRBD2 on 5 matching bases. Germline CDR1 reads SGHVS; CDR2 reads FQNEAQ. The length of the CDR3 is 12 residues. V was pared by 5 bases and J by 10 bases, with 12 bases between. In DNA, the CDR3 is TGTGCCAGCAGCCCACTAGATCTCGAGCAGTTCTTC. This gives the protein CASSPLDLEQFF. The full variable domain, in which reference TRBV7-8 and TRBJ2-1 provide the parts outside the CDR3, is GAGVSQSPRYKVAKRGQDVALRCDPISGHVSLFWYQQALGQGPEFLTYFQNEAQLDKSGLPSDRFFAERPEGSVSTLKIQRTQQEDSAVYLCASSPLDLEQFFGPGTRLTVL.

A few counts support this clonotype. The chain is built from TRBV7-3 and TRBJ2-7, with 7 bases matching TRBD1. Germline-derived CDR1 and CDR2 are SGHTA and FQGTGA. V lost 4 bases and J lost 5; bases outside the gene matches: 11. There are 15 residues in the CDR3. CDR3 coding DNA: TGTGCCAGCAGCTCCACCGGGACAGCCTCGGACGAGCAGTACTTC. This translates into CASSSTGTASDEQYF.

This clonotype was picked up a small number of times. The rearrangement uses TRBV5-6 and TRBJ1-1; D might be TRBD1 (6 bases). The CDR3 loop spans 16 amino acids. Germline CDR1 is SGHDT and CDR2 is YYEEEE. Trimming left V 0 bases short and J 0 bases short, with 12 bases between. The CDR3 DNA reads as TGTGCCAGCAGCTTGGTACCAGGGGCCGTGAACACTGAAGCTTTCTTT. Amino acid sequence: CASSLVPGAVNTEAFF.

This clonotype turned up a few times. The rearrangement joins TRBV2 to TRBJ2-6; D is undetermined. The CDR3 is made up of 20 amino acids. Germline lookup yields CDR1 SNHLY and CDR2 FYNNEI. V shed 0 bases and J shed 0 bases, with 18 bases lying between them. For the CDR3, the DNA is TGTGCCAGCAGTGAAGCGCCGGCAAGTAGAACGAGCTCTGGGGCCAACGTCCTGACTTTC. This codes for CASSEAPASRTSSGANVLTF.

The chain links TRBV6-1 to TRBJ1-2; D perhaps matches TRBD1 (5 bases). Trimming pared 6 bases from V and 3 bases from J, leaving 17 bases between. From germline, CDR1 is MNHNS and CDR2 SASEGT. The CDR3 covers 15 residues. CDR3 DNA: TGTGCCAGCAGCGGAGGGGAGAGGTCGTACTATGGCTACACCTTC. Encoded protein: CASSGGERSYYGYTF.

This clonotype has more than one count but fewer than ten. The rearrangement uses TRBV12-3 or TRBV12-4 and TRBJ1-4; TRBD1 is a possible D gene (5 bases). V was pared by 5 bases and J by 0 bases, with 13 bases between. The CDR3 has 16 amino acids. This chain's CDR3 is CASSAMTETTNEKLFF. As DNA, the CDR3 is TGTGCCAGCAGTGCGATGACAGAGACAACTAATGAAAAACTGTTTTTT.